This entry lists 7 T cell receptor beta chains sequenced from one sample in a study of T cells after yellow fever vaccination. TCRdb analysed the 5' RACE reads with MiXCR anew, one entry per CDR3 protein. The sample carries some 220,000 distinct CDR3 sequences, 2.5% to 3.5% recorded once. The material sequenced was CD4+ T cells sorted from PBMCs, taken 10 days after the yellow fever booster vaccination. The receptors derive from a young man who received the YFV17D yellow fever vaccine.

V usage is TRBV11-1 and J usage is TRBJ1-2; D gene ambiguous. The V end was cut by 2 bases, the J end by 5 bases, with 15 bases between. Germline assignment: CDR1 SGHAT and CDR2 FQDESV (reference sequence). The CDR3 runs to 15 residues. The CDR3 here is CASSLTAGVGYGYTF. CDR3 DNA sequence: TGTGCCAGCAGCTTAACAGCGGGAGTCGGATATGGCTACACCTTC.

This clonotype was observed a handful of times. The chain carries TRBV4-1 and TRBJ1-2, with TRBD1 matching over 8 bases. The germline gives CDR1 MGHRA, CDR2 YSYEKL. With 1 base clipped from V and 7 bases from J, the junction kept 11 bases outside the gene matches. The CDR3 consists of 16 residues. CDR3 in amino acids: CASSQGPTGALGGYTF. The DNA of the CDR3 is TGCGCCAGCAGCCAAGGTCCGACAGGGGCATTGGGTGGCTACACCTTC.

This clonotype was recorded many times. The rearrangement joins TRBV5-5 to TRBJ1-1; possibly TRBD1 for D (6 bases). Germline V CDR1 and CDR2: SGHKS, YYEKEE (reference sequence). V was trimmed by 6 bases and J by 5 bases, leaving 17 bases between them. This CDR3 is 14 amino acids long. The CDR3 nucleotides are TGTGCCAGCACCCTCGACAGGTATAAGACTGAAGCTTTCTTT. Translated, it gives CASTLDRYKTEAFF.

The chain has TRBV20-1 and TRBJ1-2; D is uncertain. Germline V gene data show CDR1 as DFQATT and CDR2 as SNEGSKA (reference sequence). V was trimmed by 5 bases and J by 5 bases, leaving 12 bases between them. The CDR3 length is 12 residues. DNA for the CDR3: TGCAGTGCTTCCCGGGCCCCGTATGGCTACACCTTC. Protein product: CSASRAPYGYTF.

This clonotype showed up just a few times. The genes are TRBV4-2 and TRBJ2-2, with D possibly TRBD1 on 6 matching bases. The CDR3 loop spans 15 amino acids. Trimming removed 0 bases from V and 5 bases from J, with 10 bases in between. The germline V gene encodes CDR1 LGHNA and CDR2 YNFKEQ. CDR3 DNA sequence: TGTGCCAGCAGCCAAGATTTTAGGGGGACCGGGGAGCTGTTTTTT. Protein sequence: CASSQDFRGTGELFF.

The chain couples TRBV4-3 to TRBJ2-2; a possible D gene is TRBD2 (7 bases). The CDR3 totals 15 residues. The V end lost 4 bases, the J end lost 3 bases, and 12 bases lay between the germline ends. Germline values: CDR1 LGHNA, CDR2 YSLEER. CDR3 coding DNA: TGCGCCAGCAGCCGGGGAGGGGGTGACACCGGGGAGCTGTTTTTT. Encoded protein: CASSRGGGDTGELFF.

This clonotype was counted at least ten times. The CDR3 sequence is CASSPGRTGYYEQYF. DNA of the CDR3: TGTGCCAGCAGCCCGGGCCGGACAGGATACTACGAGCAGTACTTC. The gene calls are TRBV4-2 and TRBJ2-7; 7 bases match TRBD1. The V gene's germline CDR1 is LGHNA and CDR2 YNFKEQ. The CDR3 is 15 amino acids. The V and J ends lost 4 bases and 3 bases, in that order; junction bases with no gene match: 9.